This T cell receptor beta chain was sequenced during a study of blood T cells in healthy people across ages (dated by TCRdb to the mid-2010s). Broadly, across the study: In model experiments, template switching captured roughly one uniquely barcoded TCR beta cDNA molecule for every two T cells. The study measured age-related changes in TCR beta repertoire diversity using deep sequencing normalized with unique cDNA molecular identifiers. The donors were split into four age groups: young (average around 16 years), middle-aged (roughly 40), aged (approximately 59) and long-lived (roughly 88). To avoid experimental bias, donors of different ages were randomly spread across the sequencing lanes. The study analyzed two additional independent replicas of 1 million unique cDNA reads from the same blood draw for two donors, one aged 18 to 29 and one aged 80 or older. The paper as a whole reports these results and caveats: Estimates of total diversity based on one million sequenced T cells were regarded as lower bounds and as underestimates. Conclusive comparison of naive and antigen-experienced compartments was prevented by the profiling of bulk unsorted PBMCs. Observed TCR beta diversity correlated strongly with the percentage of naive T cells measured by flow cytometry. Because donor CMV infection status was unknown, age-related changes in expanded clonotypes were potentially confounded. Compared with the aged group, the long-lived group had more naive CD4+ T cells, fewer expanded clones and increased TCR diversity, suggesting age selection. Observed TCR beta diversity per million T cells fell roughly linearly with age, and a significant reduction was already apparent by age roughly 41.

The library relied on 5' RACE. A second 7 to 11 cycle PCR used a sample-barcoded 5' primer and a J-beta primer mix. A template-switch 5' adaptor carrying 12 random nucleotides introduced a unique molecular identifier onto each TCR beta cDNA molecule. Each sample yielded at least 3 million CDR3-containing paired-end reads. All of the RNA was converted into first-strand cDNA using the Mint cDNA synthesis kit, with a TRBC-specific oligonucleotide serving as the primer. Following uracil-DNA glycosylase treatment, all cDNA underwent a first 18-cycle PCR with the universal primers M1SS and BC2_uni_R. The study's processing was this. Each sample was normalized by randomly selecting 1 million high-quality reads, each carrying a distinct molecular identifier. Reads with shared molecular identifiers were discarded instead of being binned into consensus sequences. CDR3 identification, clonotype clustering and error correction used MiTCR with a Q25 quality threshold and the strictest error-elimination algorithm. A nonparametric unseen species model with Euler transformation was used to estimate lower-bound total TCR beta diversity. TCRdb's own reprocessing of the public reads used fastp at Q25 and MiXCR and kept productive beta chains. Duplicate CDR3 protein sequences are folded into a single record with the most common DNA and genes. It is TCRdb's table, rather than the study itself, that gives the V and J calls and clone size. The sample table shows 1.5 million to 2 million distinct CDR3 sequences, and about 39% are seen once. The ten largest clonotypes hold about 21% of the sample.

Relative to germline, V is missing 6 bases and J is missing 3 bases, with 8 bases of the junction outside any gene match. CDR1 and CDR2, looked up from the germline V gene (reference sequence), are SEHNR and FQNEAQ. The CDR3 sequence holds 15 residues, the cysteine and phenylalanine included. Only CDR3 DNA remains: 45 bases, in frame from the first base. This clonotype showed up just a few times. There is no known antigen for this receptor. No base quality information exists; no much larger clone differs at one position. The roughly 38 donors, aged roughly 6 to 100 years, were systemically healthy Caucasian individuals from Russia. Around 10 milliliters of peripheral blood were collected from each donor into EDTA-treated Vacutainer tubes. Ficoll-Paque density-gradient centrifugation was used to isolate PBMCs, with at least 6 million obtained per sample. Total RNA was extracted from PBMCs with Trizol reagent, with at least 5.5 micrograms obtained per sample. For every donor, an aliquot of PBMCs went through flow cytometry to measure the percentages of naive CD45RAhigh/CD27high T cells.

This clonotype was obtained from a human donor in good health. The specimen sequenced was blood. The rearrangement joined TRBV7-9 to TRBJ2-5; 9 central bases correspond to TRBD2. This receptor has the CDR3 CASSYTSGWEETQYF. The DNA is as follows: TGTGCCAGCAGTTACACTAGCGGGTGGGAAGAGACCCAGTACTTC.